Shown below are 19 T cell receptor beta chains from a single sample sequenced in a study of shared clonotypes between healthy human individuals. Data came from immunoSEQ multiplex PCR; TCRdb stores just in-frame clones and leaves some out. Altogether 2 million to 2.5 million clones are present, around 90% being singletons, with the ten largest covering about 0.41%. Specimen: naive CD4+ T cells from PBMCs. The subset here: CD45RA+ positively selected. The receptors come from a man aged 18 to 30 in good health. Some clones in this sample may be carry-over from other donors' samples.

The chain combines TRBV27 with TRBJ1-2; 9 bases fit TRBD1. The length of the CDR3 is 14 residues. From germline, CDR1 is MNHEY and CDR2 SMNVEV (reference sequence). V dropped 6 bases and J dropped 4; count of bases not matched to a gene: 6. This CDR3 is CASSSGQGTYGYTF. In nucleotides, the CDR3 is TGTGCCAGCAGCTCGGGACAGGGAACCTATGGCTACACCTTC.

This chain connects TRBV7-9 to TRBJ2-5; 11 positions match TRBD2. Trimming at V came to 4 bases and at J to 3 bases, leaving 13 bases not matched to a gene. This CDR3 has 18 amino acids. The germline V gene has CDR1 SEHNR and CDR2 FQNEAQ (reference sequence). The CDR3: CASSSRWGLAGGKETQYF. The CDR3 DNA follows: TGTGCCAGCAGCTCAAGGTGGGGGCTAGCGGGAGGTAAAGAGACCCAGTACTTC.

This clone has only one observation. The V gene is TRBV27, the J gene TRBJ2-1, with D unclear. This CDR3 has 15 amino acids. Germline V gene sequence: CDR1 MNHEY, CDR2 SMNVEV (reference sequence). The V end was cut by 4 bases, the J end by 0 bases, with 10 bases between. The CDR3: CASSSLQASYNEQFF. The CDR3 nucleotides are TGTGCCAGCAGTTCCTTACAAGCCTCCTACAATGAGCAGTTCTTC.

V gene TRBV5-1 combines with J gene TRBJ1-4, with D hard to call. The V gene lost 2 bases and the J gene lost 4 bases, with 6 bases spanning the gap. The CDR3 is 13 amino acids. Germline assignment: CDR1 SGHRS and CDR2 YFSETQ. The CDR3 nucleotides read TGCGCCAGCAGCTTTACGCTTAATGAAAAACTGTTTTTT. This sequence encodes CASSFTLNEKLFF.

J is TRBJ2-2 and V is TRBV11-2; 9 bases fit TRBD1. Germline V gene lookup returns CDR1 SGHAT and CDR2 FQNNGV. The length of the CDR3 is 18 residues. Trimming cost V 3 bases and J 3 bases; bases outside gene matches: 11. As DNA, the CDR3 is TGTGCCAGCAGCTTCTCTTCCGGAGGGGACAGGGACACCGGGGAGCTGTTTTTT. This encodes CASSFSSGGDRDTGELFF.

The chain joins TRBV19 to TRBJ2-7, with D possibly being TRBD2 (6 bases). The germline CDR1 and CDR2 sequences are LNHDA and SQIVND (reference sequence). The germline V and J ends were trimmed by 1 base and 3 bases, with 10 bases remaining between them. The CDR3 runs to 14 residues. CDR3 sequence: CASSIVRGSYEQYF. The DNA of the CDR3 is TGTGCCAGTAGTATAGTACGGGGGAGCTACGAGCAGTACTTC.

This chain links TRBV9 with TRBJ2-1; 12 bases are shared with TRBD2. The trim removed 4 bases at V and 9 bases at J, leaving 8 bases unmatched. Per the germline V gene, CDR1 is SGDLS and CDR2 is YYNGEE. The CDR3 length is 15 residues. The CDR3 sequence is CASSPRLAGEAEQFF. CDR3 DNA sequence: TGTGCCAGCAGCCCTCGACTAGCGGGAGAGGCTGAGCAGTTCTTC.

This clone occurred a few times. This chain connects TRBV6-1 to TRBJ1-1, with D hard to call. The CDR3 consists of 14 residues. The V gene's germline CDR1 is MNHNS and CDR2 SASEGT. The ends were cut back, 3 bases at V and 0 bases at J, with 8 bases in the middle. The CDR3 protein is CASSEDYLNTEAFF. The CDR3 DNA reads as TGTGCCAGCAGTGAGGATTACTTGAACACTGAAGCTTTCTTT.

The gene calls are TRBV7-8 and TRBJ2-7, with 8 bases that match TRBD1. CDR1 and CDR2 from the germline V gene are SGHVS and FQNEAQ. With V trimmed by 5 bases and J by 0 bases, 12 bases remained unmatched. The CDR3 consists of 17 residues. The CDR3 sequence: CASSPGQGDLISYEQYF. In DNA, the CDR3 is TGTGCCAGCAGCCCCGGACAGGGAGACCTTATCTCCTACGAGCAGTACTTC.

For this clone: At the DNA level, this CDR3 is encoded by other sequences in the same sample as well. The chain recombines TRBV2 with TRBJ2-5; possible D gene TRBD1, 5 bases. The V and J ends lost 6 bases and 2 bases respectively, with 7 bases between them. Per germline, CDR1 SNHLY and CDR2 FYNNEI. The CDR3 has 12 residues. The CDR3 here is CASSRQQETQYF. DNA of the CDR3: TGTGCCAGCAGCCGACAGCAAGAGACCCAGTACTTC.

The chain uses TRBV6-5 and TRBJ2-3; unclear D gene. Trimming left V 6 bases short and J 5 bases short, with 9 bases between. CDR1 and CDR2 (germline): MNHEY, SVGAGI. The CDR3 totals 12 residues. This CDR3 is CASSPLGDTQYF. The CDR3 nucleotides are TGTGCCAGCAGCCCGCTGGGAGATACGCAGTATTTT.

The chain carries TRBV19 and TRBJ1-1; D not resolved. Between the trimmed V and J ends, which lost 0 bases and 11 bases, there was a span of 13 bases. Germline V gene sequence: CDR1 LNHDA, CDR2 SQIVND (reference sequence). The CDR3 consists of 13 residues. CDR3 coding DNA: TGTGCCAGTAGTATAGACTCACTTACGGCGGCTTTCTTT. Protein product: CASSIDSLTAAFF.

This clone is a singleton in its sample. The V gene is TRBV7-2, the J gene TRBJ2-3, with a tentative D call TRBD2 (6 bases). CDR1 and CDR2 from the germline V gene are SGHTA and FQGNSA. Trimming took 2 bases from V and 0 from J, leaving 12 bases between them. The CDR3 runs to 16 residues. This chain's CDR3 is CASSLQASASTDTQYF. In DNA form, the CDR3 reads TGTGCCAGCAGCTTACAGGCTAGCGCCAGCACAGATACGCAGTATTTT. Variable domain in full (rest from reference TRBV7-2 and TRBJ2-3): GAGVSQSPSNKVTEKGKDVELRCDPISGHTALYWYRQSLGQGLEFLIYFQGNSAPDKSGLPSDRFSAERTGGSVSTLTIQRTQQEDSAVYLCASSLQASASTDTQYFGPGTRLTVL.

The genes are TRBV19 and TRBJ1-2; D perhaps matches TRBD1 (5 bases). CDR1 and CDR2 (germline): LNHDA, SQIVND (reference sequence). Between the trimmed V and J ends, which lost 4 bases and 1 base, there was a span of 10 bases. The CDR3 consists of 14 residues. This CDR3 reads CASSNRDGNYGYTF. Here the CDR3 DNA reads TGTGCCAGTAGTAACCGGGACGGTAACTATGGCTACACCTTC.

This clone was counted a few times. Other DNA sequences from this sample encode an identical CDR3 as well. This chain uses TRBV7-9 with TRBJ1-5, with 7 bases identical to TRBD1. Germline V lookup: CDR1 SEHNR, CDR2 FQNEAQ (reference sequence). V lost 5 bases and J lost 7; bases outside the gene matches: 8. There are 14 residues in the CDR3. This CDR3 reads CASSPDREGQPQHF. CDR3 in DNA: TGTGCCAGCAGCCCCGACAGGGAAGGCCAGCCCCAGCATTTT.

The chain has TRBV28 and TRBJ2-2; 8 bases map to TRBD2. The CDR3 extends over 16 amino acids. The V segment lost 1 base and the J segment 5 bases; nucleotides outside the gene matches: 6. Germline loops: CDR1 MDHEN, CDR2 SYDVKM. As DNA, the CDR3 is TGTGCCAGCAGTTTATTTGCCAGCGGGAGTACCGGGGAGCTGTTTTTT. It translates to CASSLFASGSTGELFF. The whole variable domain, filled in from reference TRBV28 and TRBJ2-2, reads DVKVTQSSRYLVKRTGEKVFLECVQDMDHENMFWYRQDPGLGLRLIYFSYDVKMKEKGDIPEGYSVSREKKERFSLILESASTNQTSMYLCASSLFASGSTGELFFGEGSRLTVL.

The V call is TRBV9, the J call TRBJ2-5, with TRBD1 matching 7 bases. Unmatched junction bases numbered 3, after V lost 3 bases and J lost 1 base. The CDR3 has 14 residues. Germline CDR1 is SGDLS and CDR2 is YYNGEE. The CDR3 DNA follows: TGTGCCAGCAGCGCCGGACAGGTCCAAGAGACCCAGTACTTC. Encoded protein: CASSAGQVQETQYF. Combining the CDR3 with reference TRBV9 and TRBJ2-5 gives the whole variable domain DSGVTQTPKHLITATGQRVTLRCSPRSGDLSVYWYQQSLDQGLQFLIQYYNGEERAKGNILERFSAQQFPDLHSELNLSSLELGDSALYFCASSAGQVQETQYFGPGTRLLVL.

This clone appeared once. The chain uses TRBV2 and TRBJ1-1; perhaps TRBD1 as D (6 bases). Per germline, CDR1 SNHLY and CDR2 FYNNEI. Trimming shortened V by 6 bases and J by 4 bases, and 18 bases separated the two germline ends. The CDR3 is made up of 15 amino acids. The CDR3 spells CASSTRGGRGTEAFF. The CDR3 bases are TGTGCCAGCAGCACCAGAGGGGGGAGGGGCACTGAAGCTTTCTTT.

This clone has only one observation. This chain links TRBV27 with TRBJ1-6, with a possible D match to TRBD1 (5 bases). This CDR3 has 16 amino acids. With 3 bases removed from V and 7 bases from J, the gap between germline ends came to 16 bases. Germline V gene data show CDR1 as MNHEY and CDR2 as SMNVEV (reference sequence). Here the CDR3 reads CASSLSWGLGNSPLHF. For the CDR3, the DNA is TGTGCCAGCAGTTTGAGTTGGGGCTTGGGGAATTCACCCCTCCACTTT.